Presented here are 28 T cell receptor beta chains from one specimen sequenced in a study of T cell responses to AZD1222 COVID-19 vaccine. TCRdb's copy holds only in-frame clones and misses some; the assay was immunoSEQ multiplex PCR. The sample carries about 130,000 clones, roughly 92% recorded once. The specimen was peripheral blood, collected 28 days after the second AZD1222 dose. Receptors originate from an adult who received the AZD1222 COVID-19 vaccine.

The chain carries TRBV9 and TRBJ2-1, with D unresolved. V was pared by 1 base and J by 6 bases, with 11 bases between. CDR1 is SGDLS, CDR2 YYNGEE, per germline. The CDR3 length is 14 residues. Here the CDR3 reads CASSVNPSGNEQFF. CDR3 nucleotide sequence: TGTGCCAGCAGCGTAAACCCTAGTGGCAATGAGCAGTTCTTC.

This sequence joins TRBV12-2 and TRBJ2-3; the table gives TRBD2 as D, unverified against the DNA. TRBV12-2 is an annotated pseudogene. The CDR3 is 17 residues long. The CDR3 nucleotides are TGTGCAAGTCGCTTAGGCTGCCTAGCGTCTAGCACAGATACGCAGTATTTT. Translating gives CASRLGCLASSTDTQYF.

The CDR3 protein is CASSRTRTNTGELFF. In DNA form, the CDR3 reads TGTGCCAGCAGTAGGACAAGAACGAACACCGGGGAGCTGTTTTTT. The genes are TRBV2 and TRBJ2-2; maybe TRBD1 (5 bases). The germline V gene has CDR1 SNHLY and CDR2 FYNNEI. This CDR3 region has 15 residues. Trimming pared 5 bases from V and 0 bases from J, leaving 10 bases between.

V and J are TRBV6-4 and TRBJ2-7; TRBD2 matches at 11 bases. Per the germline V gene, CDR1 is MRHNA and CDR2 is SNTAGT. J was trimmed by 3 bases and V by 6 bases; bases with no gene match: 10. CDR3 length equals 16 residues. CDR3 in amino acids: CASSKWGLAECYEQYF. The CDR3 DNA sequence: TGTGCCAGCAGCAAATGGGGACTAGCGGAGTGCTACGAGCAGTACTTC.

CDR3 sequence (DNA): TGTGCCAGCTCCCCGGACAGGGGTTTTCTCAATCAGCCCCAGCATTTT. This translates into CASSPDRGFLNQPQHF. The chain recombines TRBV27 with TRBJ1-5; 9 nucleotides agree with TRBD1. The V and J ends lost 8 bases and 3 bases, in that order; junction bases with no gene match: 11. The CDR3 consists of 16 residues. The germline V gene has CDR1 MNHEY and CDR2 SMNVEV (reference sequence).

The V and J genes are TRBV7-8 and TRBJ2-5; no definite D call. The CDR3 is 13 amino acids. Germline V CDR1 and CDR2: SGHVS, FQNEAQ. V lost 5 bases and J lost 4, with 11 bases in between. In DNA form, the CDR3 reads TGTGCCAGCAGCCCCCGGGTAGGAGAGACCCAGTACTTC. It translates to CASSPRVGETQYF.

The chain uses TRBV5-1 and TRBJ1-4; D call uncertain. The CDR3 has 15 amino acids. Per the germline V gene, CDR1 is SGHRS and CDR2 is YFSETQ. Trimming shortened V by 4 bases and J by 10 bases, and 20 bases separated the two germline ends. CDR3 DNA: TGCGCCAGCAGCCCAACACTGGCCCCCGAGAGAAAACTGTTTTTT. Translation: CASSPTLAPERKLFF.

The chain combines TRBV19 with TRBJ2-5, with 9 bases fitting TRBD2. Per germline, CDR1 LNHDA and CDR2 SQIVND (reference sequence). V lost 3 bases, J lost 4 bases, and 6 bases stayed unmatched. This CDR3 spans 15 amino acids. The CDR3 spells CASSMGGGARETQYF. For the CDR3, the DNA is TGTGCCAGTAGTATGGGCGGGGGGGCTCGAGAGACCCAGTACTTC.

The genes are TRBV18 and TRBJ2-2, with 7 bases that match TRBD1. Germline assignment: CDR1 KGHSH and CDR2 LQKENI. Trimming took 3 bases from V and 3 from J; bases not matched to a gene: 7. The CDR3 spans 16 residues. CDR3 DNA: TGTGCCAGCTCACCTAGGCCAGGGGGTGACACCGGGGAGCTGTTTTTT. Protein product: CASSPRPGGDTGELFF.

The chain combines TRBV9 with TRBJ1-2; D may be TRBD1 (5 bases). The V end was cut by 0 bases, the J end by 2 bases, with 14 bases between. The germline V gene has CDR1 SGDLS and CDR2 YYNGEE. This CDR3 has 16 amino acids. The CDR3 is CASSVGQGTTNYGYTF. The CDR3 nucleotides are TGTGCCAGCAGCGTAGGGCAGGGAACAACCAACTATGGCTACACCTTC.

The chain uses TRBV19 and TRBJ1-2; TRBD1 aligns across 9 bases. Germline CDR1 reads LNHDA; CDR2 reads SQIVND (reference sequence). The CDR3 consists of 17 residues. The ends lost 4 bases at V and 4 bases at J; junction bases unmatched: 13. CDR3 bases: TGTGCCAGTAGTAAAGAACAAAAAGGGACAGGGTCCTATGGCTACACCTTC. This translates into CASSKEQKGTGSYGYTF.

The rearrangement joins TRBV3-1 (or the pseudogene TRBV3-2) to TRBJ1-2; D perhaps matches TRBD1 (5 bases). In germline, CDR1 is LGHDT, CDR2 YNNKEL (reference sequence). This CDR3 has 15 amino acids. Between the trimmed V and J ends, which lost 0 bases and 5 bases, there was a span of 13 bases. CDR3 in amino acids: CASSQDGGGVYGYTF. The CDR3 region has the DNA TGTGCCAGCAGCCAAGATGGGGGGGGAGTATATGGCTACACCTTC.

The chain employs TRBV7-3 and TRBJ2-7; D may be TRBD1 (6 bases). This CDR3 is 15 amino acids long. Germline CDR1 and CDR2: SGHTA and FQGTGA. Deletions cut 5 bases from V and 2 bases from J, with 16 bases between. CDR3 in amino acids: CASSPLGTHPYEQYF. In DNA form, the CDR3 reads TGTGCCAGCAGCCCACTGGGGACACATCCCTACGAGCAGTACTTC.

The chain has TRBV4-1 and TRBJ2-1; TRBD2 matches 10 bases. The CDR3 consists of 16 residues. CDR1 and CDR2 (germline): MGHRA, YSYEKL. The V and J ends lost 1 base and 8 bases, in that order; junction bases with no gene match: 8. DNA of the CDR3: TGCGCCAGCAGCCAAGTACTGAGCGGGAGGGCGGATGAGCAGTTCTTC. It codes for CASSQVLSGRADEQFF.

The chain uses TRBV18 and TRBJ2-5; TRBD1 is a possible D gene (6 bases). The CDR3 runs 13 residues. The V end lost 6 bases, the J end lost 5 bases, and 13 bases lay between the germline ends. Germline CDR1 reads KGHSH; CDR2 reads LQKENI. The CDR3 sequence is CASSTGFPETQYF. The CDR3 bases are TGTGCCAGCTCTACAGGGTTCCCGGAGACCCAGTACTTC.

The chain is built from TRBV18 and TRBJ2-7, with 7 bases matching TRBD1. The CDR3 extends over 16 amino acids. V was clipped by 2 bases and J by 2 bases; unmatched bases: 9. Germline CDR1 reads KGHSH; CDR2 reads LQKENI. CDR3 region: CASSPRARTGTYEQYF. The DNA of the CDR3 is TGTGCCAGCTCACCAAGGGCTCGGACAGGTACCTACGAGCAGTACTTC.

V gene TRBV18 combines with J gene TRBJ2-2; 10 bases line up with TRBD1. Germline CDR1 and CDR2: KGHSH and LQKENI. Germline trimming cut 0 bases from V and 3 bases from J; bases unmatched to any gene: 4. This CDR3 comprises 17 residues. The CDR3 is CASSPPQGTGDTGELFF. CDR3 nucleotide sequence: TGTGCCAGCTCACCACCCCAAGGGACAGGGGACACCGGGGAGCTGTTTTTT. Complete variable domain (other parts from reference TRBV18 and TRBJ2-2): NAGVMQNPRHLVRRRGQEARLRCSPMKGHSHVYWYRQLPEEGLKFMVYLQKENIIDESGMPKERFSAEFPKEGPSILRIQQVVRGDSAAYFCASSPPQGTGDTGELFFGEGSRLTVL.

V gene TRBV21-1 combines with J gene TRBJ1-2. TRBV21-1 is listed as a pseudogene. CDR3 length equals 13 residues. The CDR3: CASSKEGPYGYTF. As DNA, the CDR3 is TGTGCCAGCAGCAAAGAAGGACCATATGGCTACACCTTC.

The chain combines TRBV7-2 with TRBJ2-5, with 8 bases lining up with TRBD2. This CDR3 has 14 amino acids. Germline V CDR1 and CDR2: SGHTA, FQGNSA. Trimming at V came to 4 bases and at J to 6 bases, leaving 7 bases not matched to a gene. The CDR3 sequence is CASSSSWTSQTQYF. The CDR3 nucleotides read TGTGCCAGCAGCTCCTCCTGGACTAGCCAGACCCAGTACTTC.

The genes are TRBV4-3 and TRBJ1-4; D unresolved. Germline assignment: CDR1 LGHNA and CDR2 YSLEER. V was trimmed by 0 bases and J by 8 bases, leaving 13 bases between them. The CDR3 length is 15 residues. CDR3 coding DNA: TGCGCCAGCAGCCAAGAAAGGGCGCCAGTCGAAAAACTGTTTTTT. Its translation: CASSQERAPVEKLFF.

This chain uses TRBV10-3 with TRBJ1-5, with D possibly TRBD1 on 5 matching bases. V shed 2 bases and J shed 4 bases, with 9 bases lying between them. The CDR3 consists of 14 residues. Germline CDR1 is ENHRY and CDR2 is SYGVKD. The CDR3 DNA is TGTGCCATCAGTGAGGGGGCTGGAAATCAGCCCCAGCATTTT. This codes for CAISEGAGNQPQHF.

This chain connects TRBV4-1 to TRBJ2-7; 9 bases line up with TRBD1. CDR3 length: 15 residues. V lost 1 base, J lost 3 bases, and 4 bases stayed unmatched. Germline V gene data show CDR1 as MGHRA and CDR2 as YSYEKL. The CDR3 sequence: CASSQATGGLYEQYF. The CDR3 DNA reads as TGCGCCAGCAGCCAAGCCACAGGGGGCCTCTACGAGCAGTACTTC.

The V call is TRBV28, the J call TRBJ2-1; 9 positions match TRBD2. Per the germline V gene, CDR1 is MDHEN and CDR2 is SYDVKM. J was trimmed by 6 bases and V by 6 bases; bases with no gene match: 6. The CDR3 runs to 14 residues. The CDR3 sequence: CASSSSGRINEQFF. The CDR3 nucleotides are TGTGCCAGCAGCTCCAGCGGGAGGATCAATGAGCAGTTCTTC.

The chain employs TRBV7-9 and TRBJ2-3; 8 nucleotides line up with TRBD1. V was clipped by 5 bases and J by 0 bases; unmatched bases: 4. Germline CDR1 and CDR2: SEHNR and FQNEAQ (reference sequence). This CDR3 is 15 amino acids long. In DNA form, the CDR3 reads TGTGCCAGCAGCCGCGGACAGGGTAGCACAGATACGCAGTATTTT. Translated, it gives CASSRGQGSTDTQYF.

This chain connects TRBV19 to TRBJ1-5, with D unresolved. The CDR3 has 13 amino acids. The germline CDR1 and CDR2 sequences are LNHDA and SQIVND (reference sequence). V was clipped by 5 bases and J by 4 bases, with 9 bases between them. The CDR3 region has the DNA TGTGCCAGTAGTGAATGGGGAAATCAGCCCCAGCATTTT. Its translation is CASSEWGNQPQHF. The full variable domain, in which reference TRBV19 and TRBJ1-5 provide the parts outside the CDR3, is DGGITQSPKYLFRKEGQNVTLSCEQNLNHDAMYWYRQDPGQGLRLIYYSQIVNDFQKGDIAEGYSVSREKKESFPLTVTSAQKNPTAFYLCASSEWGNQPQHFGDGTRLSIL.

The genes are TRBV7-2 and TRBJ2-3; TRBD2 agrees at 13 bases. The CDR3 has 17 amino acids. V was clipped by 1 base and J by 4 bases; unmatched bases: 5. From germline, CDR1 is SGHTA and CDR2 FQGNSA. The CDR3 DNA follows: TGTGCCAGCAGCTTAGGACTAGCGGGGGGAACAGCAGATACGCAGTATTTT. It codes for CASSLGLAGGTADTQYF.

CDR3 DNA sequence: TGTGCCAGCTCACCCGGGTCGGAAAATTCACCCCTCCACTTT. The encoded protein is CASSPGSENSPLHF. The J gene is TRBJ1-6, the V gene TRBV18; D unresolved. V lost 3 bases and J lost 7, with 10 bases in between. Per germline, CDR1 KGHSH and CDR2 LQKENI. The CDR3 contains 14 residues.

J is TRBJ2-3 and V is TRBV14; D is unresolved. The CDR3 is 13 amino acids. V was shortened by 0 bases and J by 6 bases, with 7 bases between the two germline ends. Per germline, CDR1 SGHDN and CDR2 FVKESK. The CDR3 DNA is TGTGCCAGCAGCCAAGAGTCTGAGGATACGCAGTATTTT. This encodes CASSQESEDTQYF.